The 22 T cell receptor beta chains presented below share a single source sample, sequenced in a study of T cells after yellow fever vaccination. TCRdb used MiXCR to reprocess the 5' RACE reads, holding one entry per CDR3 protein. The table records a few hundred thousand distinct CDR3 sequences, less than 20% of them present only once. Material: PBMCs, obtained 4 to 5 days after the first yellow fever vaccination. These receptors came from a man younger than 35 who received the YFV17D yellow fever vaccine.

This clonotype turned up a few times. The rearrangement joins TRBV20-1 to TRBJ2-1; 9 bases align to TRBD2. V shed 3 bases, J shed 4 bases, and the junction held 4 bases outside the gene matches. CDR1 and CDR2 from the germline V gene are DFQATT and SNEGSKA (reference sequence). The CDR3 has 14 residues. As DNA, the CDR3 is TGCAGTGCTAGTGGCGGGGGGGTTTACAATGAGCAGTTCTTC. This sequence encodes CSASGGGVYNEQFF.

The V call is TRBV7-2, the J call TRBJ2-3, with 8 nucleotides matching TRBD2. V shed 6 bases, J shed 6 bases, and the junction held 11 bases outside the gene matches. This CDR3 has 15 residues. Germline V CDR1 and CDR2: SGHTA, FQGNSA. CDR3 protein: CASRRGLGGGDTQYF. Here the CDR3 DNA reads TGTGCCAGCAGGAGGGGACTAGGCGGGGGGGATACGCAGTATTTT.

This clonotype was counted at least ten times. The chain recombines TRBV27 with TRBJ2-1; the D gene is possibly TRBD1 (6 bases). The CDR3 has 14 amino acids. V was shortened by 4 bases and J by 7 bases, with 14 bases between the two germline ends. Germline CDR1 MNHEY, CDR2 SMNVEV (reference sequence). The CDR3 DNA reads TGTGCCAGCAGTTCCCCAGGGGACCCAAATGAGCAGTTCTTC. As protein: CASSSPGDPNEQFF.

This clonotype was seen more than once but under ten times. The chain carries TRBV12-3 or TRBV12-4 and TRBJ2-3; possibly TRBD1 or TRBD2 for D (5 bases each). This CDR3 is built from 16 residues. V lost 6 bases and J 1 base, leaving 17 bases between the germline ends. CDR3 DNA: TGTGCCAGCAGCCTCTCCGGGGCACCGGGCACAGATACGCAGTATTTT. Encoded protein: CASSLSGAPGTDTQYF.

The gene calls are TRBV29-1 and TRBJ2-7, with 9 bases lining up with TRBD1. With V trimmed by 6 bases and J by 3 bases, 6 bases remained unmatched. Germline CDR1 reads SQVTM; CDR2 reads ANQGSEA. The CDR3 is 13 residues long. The CDR3 loop is CSVDPGQGYEQYF. CDR3 coding DNA: TGCAGCGTAGACCCGGGACAGGGCTACGAGCAGTACTTC.

The CDR3 region has the DNA TGTGCCAGCAGTTATTCGAGGAGGCACACAGATACGCAGTATTTT. It encodes CASSYSRRHTDTQYF. The chain couples TRBV6-9 to TRBJ2-3; D perhaps matches TRBD2 (5 bases). V dropped 0 bases and J dropped 2 bases, with 9 bases sitting between them. This CDR3 spans 15 amino acids. Germline V lookup: CDR1 MNHGY, CDR2 SVAAGI.

This clonotype was seen only a few times. The chain links TRBV28 to TRBJ2-1; D is perhaps TRBD1 or TRBD2 (7 bases each). The CDR3 is 16 residues long. V was trimmed by 6 bases and J by 2 bases, leaving 17 bases between them. Germline CDR1 and CDR2: MDHEN and SYDVKM. The CDR3 DNA is TGTGCCAGCAGCTCACATCAGGGGGGGGCCTACAATGAGCAGTTCTTC. It is translated as CASSSHQGGAYNEQFF.

With regard to this clonotype: The junction and the germline gene differ at one end; a read error may be behind it. V is TRBV7-8 and J is TRBJ2-5, with D unclear. Germline V gene data show CDR1 as SGHVS and CDR2 as FQNEAQ. The CDR3 spans 14 residues. The CDR3 loop reads CASSLDDGQQTQYF. CDR3 DNA sequence: TGTGCCAGCAGCTTAGACGACGGCCAACAGACCCAGTACTTC.

This clonotype has at least ten counts. CDR3 sequence: CSARDHLAGLGGELFF. The DNA for the CDR3 is TGCAGTGCTAGAGATCACTTGGCAGGGCTCGGCGGGGAGCTGTTTTTT. The V gene is TRBV20-1, the J gene TRBJ2-2, with a tentative D call TRBD1 (5 bases). CDR1 DFQATT and CDR2 SNEGSKA come from the germline V gene (reference sequence). Trimming took 0 bases from V and 7 from J, leaving 18 bases between them. The CDR3 loop spans 16 amino acids.

This clonotype has only a few counts. V is TRBV6-6 and J is TRBJ1-5; no reliable D call. This CDR3 is 13 amino acids long. CDR1 is MNHNY and CDR2 is SVGAGI in the germline V gene (reference sequence). V shed 1 base and J shed 4 bases, with 5 bases lying between them. The CDR3 region is CASSYFRNQPQHF. CDR3 DNA sequence: TGTGCCAGCAGTTACTTCCGTAATCAGCCCCAGCATTTT.

This clonotype occurred a few times. In DNA form, the CDR3 reads TGCGCCAGCAGCACGTCCGGGACAGGGGGCCCTGGAAACACCATATATTTT. Protein product: CASSTSGTGGPGNTIYF. V usage is TRBV5-1 and J usage is TRBJ1-3, with 12 bases aligning to TRBD1. Germline loops: CDR1 SGHRS, CDR2 YFSETQ. The V gene end was trimmed by 4 bases and the J gene end by 2 bases; junction bases not matched to a gene: 7. The CDR3 consists of 17 residues.

This clonotype was detected only a few times. This chain connects TRBV7-3 to TRBJ1-4; no reliable D call. CDR1 SGHTA and CDR2 FQGTGA come from the germline V gene. V was trimmed by 5 bases and J by 3 bases, leaving 13 bases between them. This CDR3 has 15 residues. CDR3 in amino acids: CASSPTGSSNEKLFF. In nucleotides, the CDR3 is TGTGCCAGCAGCCCAACTGGGAGCTCTAATGAAAAACTGTTTTTT.

This clonotype was seen a handful of times. The V gene is TRBV12-3 or TRBV12-4, the J gene TRBJ2-5, with D uncertain. Trimming shortened V by 3 bases and J by 5 bases, and 10 bases separated the two germline ends. There are 13 residues in the CDR3. The CDR3 DNA reads TGTGCCAGCAGTTTGAGACGCAGGGAGACCCAGTACTTC. Translated, it gives CASSLRRRETQYF.

The chain joins TRBV5-1 to TRBJ2-5, with D perhaps TRBD1 (6 bases). Deletions cut 1 base from V and 1 base from J, with 11 bases between. The germline V gene has CDR1 SGHRS and CDR2 YFSETQ. The CDR3 runs 15 residues. For the CDR3, the DNA is TGCGCCAGCAGCTTGAGCCCACAGGGCCAAGAGACCCAGTACTTC. It is translated as CASSLSPQGQETQYF. The full variable domain, rest sourced from reference TRBV5-1 and TRBJ2-5, is KAGVTQTPRYLIKTRGQQVTLSCSPISGHRSVSWYQQTPGQGLQFLFEYFSETQRNKGNFPGRFSGRQFSNSRSEMNVSTLELGDSALYLCASSLSPQGQETQYFGPGTRLLVL.

This chain uses TRBV7-9 with TRBJ2-5; D might be TRBD1 or TRBD2, each matching 5 bases. Germline V gives CDR1 SEHNR, CDR2 FQNEAQ (reference sequence). The CDR3 contains 17 residues. V was clipped by 1 base and J by 0 bases, with 15 bases between them. The CDR3 nucleotides read TGTGCCAGCAGCTTAGTGTCTTTGGGACCCGACCAAGAGACCCAGTACTTC. The encoded protein is CASSLVSLGPDQETQYF.

The chain is built from TRBV4-1 and TRBJ2-3; D not certain. Trimming cost V 4 bases and J 2 bases, with 13 bases left between them. Per germline, CDR1 MGHRA and CDR2 YSYEKL. CDR3 size: 15 residues. CDR3 nucleotide sequence: TGCGCCAGCAGCCGATTGCCGACCTTCACAGATACGCAGTATTTT. Translated: CASSRLPTFTDTQYF.

The chain uses TRBV6-2 or TRBV6-3 and TRBJ1-1, with 9 bases aligning to TRBD1. V lost 9 bases, J lost 1 base, and 9 bases stayed unmatched. The germline V gene encodes CDR1 MNHEY and CDR2 SVGEGT. The CDR3 extends over 15 amino acids. CDR3 protein: CASHRDRVGNTEAFF. The DNA for the CDR3 is TGTGCCAGTCACCGGGACAGGGTAGGGAACACTGAAGCTTTCTTT.

The rearrangement joins TRBV20-1 to TRBJ1-3; tentatively, D is TRBD1 (5 bases). Germline CDR1 DFQATT, CDR2 SNEGSKA (reference sequence). The CDR3 consists of 16 residues. Trimming left V 0 bases short and J 0 bases short, with 12 bases between. CDR3 residues: CSAREVTGGSGNTIYF. CDR3 bases: TGCAGTGCTAGAGAAGTGACGGGGGGCTCTGGAAACACCATATATTTT.

The rearrangement uses TRBV6-1 and TRBJ1-4; the D is unclear. The CDR3 totals 14 residues. Germline V gives CDR1 MNHNS, CDR2 SASEGT. Trimming cost V 7 bases and J 4 bases, with 13 bases left between them. The CDR3 is CASKVGGSNEKLFF. The CDR3 DNA sequence: TGTGCCAGCAAGGTTGGAGGGAGTAATGAAAAACTGTTTTTT.

This clonotype was detected a few times. This chain connects TRBV4-1 to TRBJ2-1; tentative D call: TRBD2 (7 bases). CDR1 is MGHRA and CDR2 is YSYEKL in the germline V gene. The CDR3 has 16 residues. V dropped 2 bases and J dropped 7 bases, with 18 bases sitting between them. CDR3 in DNA: TGCGCCAGCAGCCAACTCCGGGGGGCAAAGGGTAATGAGCAGTTCTTC. Encoded protein: CASSQLRGAKGNEQFF.

This clonotype was recorded a few times. V usage is TRBV7-9 and J usage is TRBJ2-1; the D is unclear. Trimming took off 5 bases at V and 5 bases at J, with 13 bases between the two ends. The CDR3 is made up of 14 amino acids. Germline V CDR1 and CDR2: SEHNR, FQNEAQ (reference sequence). CDR3 nucleotides: TGTGCCAGCAGCCCAACCGGAGAAAACAATGAGCAGTTCTTC. Its protein is CASSPTGENNEQFF.

The chain uses TRBV18 and TRBJ2-1; 7 nucleotides match TRBD1. J was trimmed by 0 bases and V by 3 bases; bases with no gene match: 5. Germline V lookup: CDR1 KGHSH, CDR2 LQKENI. There are 16 residues in the CDR3. The CDR3 DNA follows: TGTGCCAGCTCACCCTCGACAGGGCGCTCCTACAATGAGCAGTTCTTC. Protein: CASSPSTGRSYNEQFF.